The rows below give T cell receptor beta chains drawn from one sample of a study of PD-L1 blockade in urothelial cancer. Measured with immunoSEQ multiplex PCR; TCRdb has only the in-frame clones, and not every one. The sample contains approximately 110,000 clones, approximately 89% of which appear only once. This specimen consisted of PBMCs, obtained around atezolizumab (anti-PD-L1) treatment. The receptors originated from a man aged 55 to 70 with urothelial cancer. Each CDR3 is given with its conserved first and last residue. Each record gives: V gene, clone size, J gene, D gene, CDR3 DNA, CDR3 protein. D genes are given only for firm matches. A row's size may be missing; if present it is once, few, many or a size class.

TRBV29-1,NA,TRBJ1-3,NA,TGCAGCGTTGAATCGGGGGCTGGAAACACCATATATTTT,CSVESGAGNTIYF
TRBV28,NA,TRBJ2-2,TRBD2,TGTGCCAGCAGGGGCGGGAGGCTTGATACGAACACCGGGGAGCTGTTTTTT,CASRGGRLDTNTGELFF
TRBV2,NA,TRBJ1-1,NA,TGTGCCAGCAGTGAAGGAGGGGGAAACACTGAAGCTTTCTTT,CASSEGGGNTEAFF
TRBV6-5,once,TRBJ1-5,NA,TGTGCCAGCAGTTGGTTACAGAATAGCAATCAGCCCCAGCATTTT,CASSWLQNSNQPQHF
TRBV6-5,NA,TRBJ2-1,NA,TGTGCCAGCAGTCTCACAGGGGGGGAATACAATGAGCAGTTCTTC,CASSLTGGEYNEQFF
TRBV5-6,NA,TRBJ2-3,TRBD2,TGTGCCAGCAGCTTGGTGGTGGCTAGCGGGAGGGGCACAGATACGCAGTATTTT,CASSLVVASGRGTDTQYF
TRBV7-2,NA,TRBJ2-1,TRBD2,TGTGCCAGCAGGGCGAGCGGGGAAGCCTACAATGAGCAGTTCTTC,CASRASGEAYNEQFF
TRBV5-4,NA,TRBJ2-2,TRBD2,TGTGCCAGCAGCCCGAGGACTAGCGGGGTCACCGGGGAGCTGTTTTTT,CASSPRTSGVTGELFF
TRBV5-4,NA,TRBJ2-4,NA,TGTGCCAGCAGCCTGCGGTCCAAAAACATTCAGTACTTC,CASSLRSKNIQYF
TRBV5-1,NA,TRBJ2-2,TRBD1,TGCGCCAGCAGCTTTGACAGGGTCGGCGGGGAGCTGTTTTTT,CASSFDRVGGELFF
TRBV4-2,NA,TRBJ2-7,NA,TGTGCCAGCAGCCAAGATGCGGGAACCTACGAGCAGTACTTC,CASSQDAGTYEQYF
TRBV18,once,TRBJ1-5,NA,TGTGCCAGCTCACCCGGGGGGGGAGGACCCCAGCCCCAGCATTTT,CASSPGGGGPQPQHF
TRBV4-2,NA,TRBJ2-7,NA,TGTGCCAGCAGCCAAGAGGAGACGAGGGGGAACTACGAGCAGTACTTC,CASSQEETRGNYEQYF
TRBV2,NA,TRBJ1-4,TRBD1,TGTGCCAGCAGTGAAGTTGACAGGGGTGGCGAAAAACTGTTTTTT,CASSEVDRGGEKLFF
TRBV5-6,NA,TRBJ2-1,TRBD2,TGTGCCAGCAGCCCGCGGGCTAGCGGGAGGCTCTCCTACAATGAGCAGTTCTTC,CASSPRASGRLSYNEQFF
TRBV11-2,NA,TRBJ2-7,TRBD2,TGTGCCAGCAGCCTACGGGGGGGGGAGCGCTCCTACGAGCAGTACTTC,CASSLRGGERSYEQYF
TRBV7-3,NA,TRBJ2-1,NA,TGTGCCAGCAGCTTAGCGGGTGGGGACACCAATGAGCAGTTCTTC,CASSLAGGDTNEQFF
TRBV5-1,NA,TRBJ1-1,TRBD1,TGCGCCAGCAGCAATCGACAGGGAGCGGCTTTCTTT,CASSNRQGAAFF
TRBV18,once,TRBJ2-6,TRBD1,TGTGCCAGCTCACCTTTGAGACAGGGGTACGCTGTCTCTGGGGCCAACGTCCTGACTTTC,CASSPLRQGYAVSGANVLTF
TRBV19,NA,TRBJ2-6,NA,TGTGCCAGTAGTATAAGGGCAGGGCCCTCGATGACTTTC,CASSIRAGPSMTF
TRBV5-5,NA,TRBJ1-2,NA,TGTGCCAGCAGCCCCGGACAACCCCTCGAAGGCTACACCTTC,CASSPGQPLEGYTF
TRBV7-3,NA,TRBJ2-2,NA,TGTGCCAGCAGCTTACCACAGGGGAACACCGGGGAGCTGTTTTTT,CASSLPQGNTGELFF
TRBV15,NA,TRBJ2-2,TRBD2,TGTGCCACCAGCAGAATAGCGGGGGGGACCGCCGGGGAGCTGTTTTTT,CATSRIAGGTAGELFF
TRBV7-2,NA,TRBJ2-1,TRBD2,TGTGCCAGCAGCTTAAACTTCCGGACTAGCGGCAACAATGAGCAGTTCTTC,CASSLNFRTSGNNEQFF
TRBV11-2,NA,TRBJ2-2,NA,TGTGCCAGCAGCTCCTACACCGGGGAGCTGTTTTTT,CASSSYTGELFF
TRBV28,NA,TRBJ2-2,NA,TGTGCCAGCAGCTCACCTCAGGGCGGGAACACCGGGGAGCTGTTTTTT,CASSSPQGGNTGELFF
TRBV5-5,NA,TRBJ1-2,TRBD1,TGTGCCAGCAGCTTGGGACAGGGGGCGCTTGGCTACACCTTC,CASSLGQGALGYTF
TRBV4-2,NA,TRBJ2-1,TRBD2,TGTGCCAGCAGCCAAGATTGGCTAGCGGAGGAGCGGCAGTTCTTC,CASSQDWLAEERQFF